These 22 T cell receptor beta chains originate from one sample sequenced in a study of cytomegalovirus exposure and HLA in healthy donors. The PCR had 60 Vbeta and 13 Jbeta primers. Profiling relied on immunoSEQ multiplex PCR, and the TCRdb table lists in-frame clones only, not all of them. Among around 180,000 clones, 65% to 85% were seen once, and the ten largest hold under 7%. The sample comprised PBMCs. These receptors came from a young woman in good health and CMV-seropositive.

The V gene is TRBV27, the J gene TRBJ1-1, with 7 bases fitting TRBD1. CDR3 length: 15 amino acids. Trimming took 2 bases from V and 1 from J; bases not matched to a gene: 4. Germline CDR1 and CDR2: MNHEY and SMNVEV (reference sequence). CDR3 loop: CASSLKGAGNTEAFF. The CDR3 nucleotides are TGTGCCAGCAGTTTAAAGGGGGCGGGGAACACTGAAGCTTTCTTT.

The chain links TRBV4-2 to TRBJ2-4; no clear D gene. This CDR3 has 14 amino acids. The V gene lost 3 bases and the J gene lost 0 bases, with 6 bases spanning the gap. Germline CDR1 is LGHNA and CDR2 is YNFKEQ. The CDR3 is CASSQTLAKNIQYF. CDR3 DNA: TGTGCCAGCAGCCAGACTCTAGCCAAAAACATTCAGTACTTC.

The chain is built from TRBV9 and TRBJ2-6; TRBD2 matches 9 bases. This CDR3 region has 18 residues. Germline-derived CDR1 and CDR2 are SGDLS and YYNGEE. Unmatched junction bases numbered 7, after V lost 3 bases and J lost 0 bases. DNA of the CDR3: TGTGCCAGCAGCGGGGGACTAGCTTCATTCTCTGGGGCCAACGTCCTGACTTTC. As protein: CASSGGLASFSGANVLTF.

V usage is TRBV6-5 and J usage is TRBJ1-2; unclear D gene. Germline V lookup: CDR1 MNHEY, CDR2 SVGAGI. There are 13 residues in the CDR3. Between the trimmed V and J ends, which lost 6 bases and 2 bases, there was a span of 10 bases. The CDR3 loop reads CASSSLPNYGYTF. CDR3 in DNA: TGTGCCAGCAGCAGTTTACCAAACTATGGCTACACCTTC.

The gene calls are TRBV2 and TRBJ1-4, with D possibly matching TRBD1 (6 bases). Germline V CDR1 and CDR2: SNHLY, FYNNEI. V lost 9 bases and J lost 3, with 11 bases in between. This CDR3 has 13 residues. DNA of the CDR3: TGTGCCAGAGGGGGAGTAGCTAATGAAAAACTGTTTTTT. Translating it yields CARGGVANEKLFF.

The chain joins TRBV6-5 to TRBJ2-7; possibly TRBD2 for D (6 bases). Trimming stripped 10 bases from V and 3 bases from J, with 19 bases between. Germline V gene data show CDR1 as MNHEY and CDR2 as SVGAGI. This CDR3 is built from 14 residues. The DNA for the CDR3 is TGTGCCACCCGAAGACTAGGGACGGTCTACGAGCAGTACTTC. Translated, it gives CATRRLGTVYEQYF.

The gene calls are TRBV27 and TRBJ2-3; D is ambiguous. Germline V lookup: CDR1 MNHEY, CDR2 SMNVEV (reference sequence). The V end was cut by 4 bases, the J end by 5 bases, with 13 bases between. CDR3 length: 14 amino acids. The CDR3 protein is CASSSISRVDTQYF. CDR3 nucleotide sequence: TGTGCCAGCAGTTCCATTAGTCGGGTAGATACGCAGTATTTT.

This clone appeared a single time. This sequence joins TRBV4-1 and TRBJ2-7, with TRBD1 as a possible D gene (5 bases). The CDR3 has 16 residues. Trimming pared 0 bases from V and 0 bases from J, leaving 12 bases between. Germline assignment: CDR1 MGHRA and CDR2 YSYEKL. The CDR3 bases are TGCGCCAGCAGCCAAGAGTTCAGACAGAGCTCCTACGAGCAGTACTTC. Its protein product is CASSQEFRQSSYEQYF.

This clone was recorded a few times. The J gene is TRBJ1-4, the V gene TRBV27; D remains unclear. Deletions cut 1 base from V and 1 base from J, with 7 bases between. The CDR3 is made up of 15 amino acids. CDR1 and CDR2 from the germline V gene are MNHEY and SMNVEV (reference sequence). CDR3 nucleotide sequence: TGTGCCAGCAGTTTATTCGGGTTAACTAATGAAAAACTGTTTTTT. Translating gives CASSLFGLTNEKLFF.

This rearrangement joins TRBV11-2 to TRBJ1-5; 11 nucleotides align to TRBD1. The germline V gene encodes CDR1 SGHAT and CDR2 FQNNGV. This CDR3 region has 13 residues. V lost 4 bases to trimming and J lost 7 bases; unmatched junction nucleotides: 0. CDR3 sequence reads: CASSWDRGQPQHF. Here the CDR3 DNA reads TGTGCCAGCAGCTGGGACAGGGGGCAGCCCCAGCATTTT.

This clone was observed once. V usage is TRBV7-9 and J usage is TRBJ2-7; 7 bases line up with TRBD1. This CDR3 is built from 14 residues. The V gene's germline CDR1 is SEHNR and CDR2 FQNEAQ (reference sequence). The V and J ends lost 5 bases and 2 bases, in that order; junction bases with no gene match: 6. Here the CDR3 DNA reads TGTGCCAGCAGCCCCCAGGGACAGCCCTACGAGCAGTACTTC. The encoded protein is CASSPQGQPYEQYF.

This chain joins TRBV13 and TRBJ1-1; D ambiguous. CDR1 and CDR2 (germline): PRHDT, FYEKMQ (reference sequence). Deletions cut 5 bases from V and 5 bases from J, with 9 bases between. The CDR3 length is 12 residues. The DNA of the CDR3 is TGTGCCAGCAGCCCGGGAGAAACTGAAGCTTTCTTT. It yields the protein CASSPGETEAFF. Full variable domain (outside the CDR3, taken from reference TRBV13 and TRBJ1-1): AAGVIQSPRHLIKEKRETATLKCYPIPRHDTVYWYQQGPGQDPQFLISFYEKMQSDKGSIPDRFSAQQFSDYHSELNMSSLELGDSALYFCASSPGETEAFFGQGTRLTVV.

This rearrangement joins TRBV5-6 to TRBJ2-1, with TRBD2 as a possible D gene (6 bases). The CDR3 spans 14 residues. Trimming shortened V by 2 bases and J by 5 bases, and 11 bases separated the two germline ends. Germline CDR1 SGHDT, CDR2 YYEEEE. CDR3 region: CASSFAGPDNEQFF. The CDR3 DNA sequence: TGTGCCAGCAGCTTTGCGGGACCCGACAATGAGCAGTTCTTC.

V usage is TRBV2 and J usage is TRBJ2-5; D might be TRBD2 (7 bases). The CDR3 spans 15 residues. V dropped 7 bases and J dropped 5 bases, with 20 bases sitting between them. Germline V gives CDR1 SNHLY, CDR2 FYNNEI. The CDR3 loop is CASKDGGGREETQYF. The CDR3 region has the DNA TGTGCCAGCAAGGACGGTGGGGGGCGGGAGGAGACCCAGTACTTC.

This clone showed up just a few times. This chain uses TRBV4-3 with TRBJ2-7; 9 bases are a match to TRBD2. V gave up 0 bases and J gave up 7 bases; unmatched junction bases: 13. The CDR3 consists of 17 residues. CDR1 LGHNA and CDR2 YSLEER come from the germline V gene. Here the CDR3 reads CASSQDEGGLAAGEQYF. CDR3 DNA: TGCGCCAGCAGCCAAGATGAAGGGGGACTAGCTGCAGGGGAGCAGTACTTC.

This clone was observed a few times. V usage is TRBV4-2 and J usage is TRBJ1-2; 9 bases are a match to TRBD1. V lost 4 bases to trimming and J lost 4 bases; unmatched junction nucleotides: 7. The germline gives CDR1 LGHNA, CDR2 YNFKEQ. The CDR3 has 15 amino acids. Here the CDR3 DNA reads TGTGCCAGCAGCCCTGACAGGGGGAAGGGCTATGGCTACACCTTC. Amino acid sequence: CASSPDRGKGYGYTF.

The chain employs TRBV7-8 and TRBJ1-2; no reliable D call. The CDR3 covers 14 residues. V was cut by 1 base and J by 3 bases, with 9 bases left in between. The germline CDR1 and CDR2 sequences are SGHVS and FQNEAQ. The CDR3 sequence is CASSLEARDYGYTF. DNA for the CDR3: TGTGCCAGCAGCTTAGAGGCGCGGGACTATGGCTACACCTTC.

The chain combines TRBV5-1 with TRBJ1-1, with a tentative D call TRBD1 (6 bases). This CDR3 is built from 13 residues. With 5 bases removed from V and 5 bases from J, the gap between germline ends came to 13 bases. CDR1 SGHRS and CDR2 YFSETQ come from the germline V gene. The CDR3 bases are TGCGCCAGCAGAAGACAGGACGGGACTGAAGCTTTCTTT. It codes for CASRRQDGTEAFF.

This clone was seen a few times. The chain recombines TRBV7-2 with TRBJ1-2; D is possibly TRBD1 (6 bases). The V gene lost 4 bases and the J gene lost 4 bases, with 13 bases spanning the gap. CDR3 length: 14 amino acids. Germline CDR1 and CDR2: SGHTA and FQGNSA. This CDR3 is CASSSTRGFYGYTF. The CDR3 nucleotides are TGTGCCAGCAGCTCCACCAGGGGATTCTATGGCTACACCTTC.

The V call is TRBV7-2, the J call TRBJ2-5, with no clear D. Trimming pared 5 bases from V and 5 bases from J, leaving 15 bases between. This CDR3 has 14 amino acids. Germline V gene lookup returns CDR1 SGHTA and CDR2 FQGNSA. CDR3 in DNA: TGTGCCAGCAGCCCAGCTGGGCTTTCGGAGACCCAGTACTTC. The encoded protein is CASSPAGLSETQYF. Together with reference TRBV7-2 and TRBJ2-5, the CDR3 gives the full variable domain: GAGVSQSPSNKVTEKGKDVELRCDPISGHTALYWYRQSLGQGLEFLIYFQGNSAPDKSGLPSDRFSAERTGGSVSTLTIQRTQQEDSAVYLCASSPAGLSETQYFGPGTRLLVL.

The rearrangement links TRBV19 to TRBJ1-1, with D possibly being TRBD1 (5 bases). This CDR3 has 13 amino acids. Looked up from germline, CDR1 is LNHDA and CDR2 is SQIVND (reference sequence). Trimming took off 6 bases at V and 4 bases at J, with 12 bases between the two ends. Here the CDR3 DNA reads TGTGCCAGTAGCTCGGTGGGGGGCACTGAAGCTTTCTTT. This codes for CASSSVGGTEAFF.

The V and J genes are TRBV5-4 and TRBJ2-1; 9 nucleotides match TRBD1. Germline V gene data show CDR1 as SGHNT and CDR2 as YYREEE (reference sequence). The CDR3 is 15 residues long. The V gene end was trimmed by 6 bases and the J gene end by 6 bases; junction bases not matched to a gene: 10. The CDR3 protein is CASTTPGQGLNEQFF. The CDR3 bases are TGTGCCAGCACCACACCGGGACAGGGCCTCAATGAGCAGTTCTTC. Full variable domain (missing parts from reference TRBV5-4 and TRBJ2-1): ETGVTQSPTHLIKTRGQQVTLRCSSQSGHNTVSWYQQALGQGPQFIFQYYREEENGRGNFPPRFSGLQFPNYSSELNVNALELDDSALYLCASTTPGQGLNEQFFGPGTRLTVL.